This T cell receptor (beta chain) was sequenced for a study of blood T cell repertoires in COVID-19. Whole-study context: Whether acute or convalescent, the COVID-19 samples came from the United States, Italy and Spain. PBMCs, B-cell-depleted T cells, or T cells were the source of the cDNA or gDNA that made up the material.

The authors' processing: Nucleated cell counts were estimated from reference gene primer amplification. The method was immunoSEQ multiplex PCR; TCRdb's version includes in-frame clones alone and lacks a portion of them. V, J and clone size derive from that table, while D and trimming were established from the DNA sequence. The top ten clones hold around 7.4% of a sample with about 360,000 clones, approximately 86% of them seen once. The CDR3 consists of 14 residues. The V gene's germline CDR1 is SGDLS and CDR2 YYNGEE. Trimming took off 4 bases at V and 0 bases at J, with 11 bases between the two ends. This clone was observed a single time.

The sample consisted of peripheral blood. This receptor was taken from a woman aged 55-75 years with COVID-19, enrolled during active disease. The chain links TRBV9 to TRBJ2-7; D gene uncertain. The CDR3 nucleotides are TGTGCCAGCAGCCCGCGCGCAAGCTCCTACGAGCAGTACTTC. The encoded protein is CASSPRASSYEQYF.